The 23 T cell receptor beta chains reported below all come from one sample, sequenced in a study of T cells in Graves' hyperthyroidism and ophthalmopathy. From RNA transcripts, TCR beta CDR3 regions were amplified. The HTBI primer set drove a first-round RT-PCR of the TCR CDR3. Each CDR3 protein gets one entry after TCRdb re-called the multiplex PCR reads with MiXCR. In the table there are 450,000 to 600,000 distinct CDR3 sequences, 15% to 20% of which are singletons. The sample taken for sequencing was blood. These receptors originate from a man between 35 and 55 years old with Graves' ophthalmopathy.

This clonotype was seen a few times. The gene calls are TRBV20-1 and TRBJ1-3, with D unresolved. Germline loops: CDR1 DFQATT, CDR2 SNEGSKA (reference sequence). Between the trimmed V and J ends, which lost 1 base and 2 bases, there was a span of 3 bases. CDR3 length: 12 residues. The CDR3: CSARVPGNTIYF. CDR3 sequence (DNA): TGCAGTGCTAGAGTGCCTGGAAACACCATATATTTT.

The count of this clonotype is one. The J gene is TRBJ2-2, the V gene TRBV7-3; 13 nucleotides agree with TRBD2. With V trimmed by 4 bases and J by 5 bases, 1 base remained unmatched. CDR3 length equals 15 residues. Germline values: CDR1 SGHTA, CDR2 FQGTGA. The CDR3 nucleotides are TGTGCCAGCAGCTCGGGACTAGCGGGAACCGGGGAGCTGTTTTTT. This translates into CASSSGLAGTGELFF.

In its sample, this clonotype was seen a few times. The rearrangement uses TRBV18 and TRBJ1-4; TRBD1 might be the D (5 bases). The CDR3 runs 15 residues. Looked up from germline, CDR1 is KGHSH and CDR2 is LQKENI. V was clipped by 5 bases and J by 8 bases, with 18 bases between them. The CDR3 loop is CASSSSGTQGEKLFF. The CDR3 DNA sequence: TGTGCCAGCTCATCATCCGGGACCCAAGGGGAAAAACTGTTTTTT. Drawing the rest from reference TRBV18 and TRBJ1-4, the complete variable domain is NAGVMQNPRHLVRRRGQEARLRCSPMKGHSHVYWYRQLPEEGLKFMVYLQKENIIDESGMPKERFSAEFPKEGPSILRIQQVVRGDSAAYFCASSSSGTQGEKLFFGSGTQLSVL.

V and J are TRBV9 and TRBJ1-2; TRBD1 might be the D (6 bases). Per germline, CDR1 SGDLS and CDR2 YYNGEE. This CDR3 contains 14 residues. Trimming left V 0 bases short and J 8 bases short, with 14 bases between. This CDR3 is CASSVGTGAGGYTF. The DNA of the CDR3 is TGTGCCAGCAGCGTAGGCACGGGGGCCGGAGGCTACACCTTC.

J is TRBJ2-5 and V is TRBV5-1; no firm D call. Trimming took 3 bases from V and 2 from J, leaving 11 bases between them. CDR1 and CDR2 (germline): SGHRS, YFSETQ. This CDR3 region has 14 residues. The CDR3 reads CASSSLETQETQYF. The CDR3 DNA sequence: TGCGCCAGCAGCTCTCTAGAAACACAAGAGACCCAGTACTTC. The full variable domain, its missing parts supplied by reference TRBV5-1 and TRBJ2-5, is KAGVTQTPRYLIKTRGQQVTLSCSPISGHRSVSWYQQTPGQGLQFLFEYFSETQRNKGNFPGRFSGRQFSNSRSEMNVSTLELGDSALYLCASSSLETQETQYFGPGTRLLVL.

This sequence joins TRBV19 and TRBJ2-6, with D unresolved. The CDR3 length is 13 residues. V lost 4 bases, J lost 9 bases, and 10 bases lay in between. Germline CDR1 is LNHDA and CDR2 is SQIVND (reference sequence). CDR3 region: CASSTQRFNVLTF. The CDR3 DNA reads as TGTGCCAGTAGTACGCAGCGTTTCAACGTCCTGACTTTC.

Many counts were recorded for this clonotype. V is TRBV27 and J is TRBJ1-1; tentative D call: TRBD1 (5 bases). V dropped 2 bases and J dropped 9 bases, with 7 bases sitting between them. CDR3 length: 11 amino acids. Germline loops: CDR1 MNHEY, CDR2 SMNVEV (reference sequence). The CDR3 region is CASSLGAKAFF. CDR3 DNA: TGTGCCAGCAGTTTAGGGGCGAAAGCTTTCTTT.

This clonotype has only a few counts. The chain uses TRBV27 and TRBJ2-5; no reliable D call. CDR1 and CDR2 (germline): MNHEY, SMNVEV (reference sequence). V was clipped by 1 base and J by 1 base, with 10 bases between them. The CDR3 has 15 residues. The CDR3 coding sequence is TGTGCCAGCAGTTTATTGAGCGTGGGCCAAGAGACCCAGTACTTC. Amino acids: CASSLLSVGQETQYF.

This clonotype came up many times. The V gene is TRBV11-2, the J gene TRBJ2-5; D tentatively fits TRBD1 or TRBD2 (5 bases each). Trimming cost V 4 bases and J 7 bases, with 22 bases left between them. Germline CDR1 reads SGHAT; CDR2 reads FQNNGV. The CDR3 runs 16 residues. CDR3: CASSSPTGTSGGTQYF. In DNA form, the CDR3 reads TGTGCCAGCAGCTCCCCAACCGGGACGTCCGGAGGGACCCAGTACTTC.

J is TRBJ2-1 and V is TRBV24-1; 10 bases line up with TRBD1. The junction had 5 bases not matched to a gene; V was cut back by 6 bases and J by 7 bases. Germline V gene lookup returns CDR1 KGHDR and CDR2 SFDVKD. This CDR3 has 14 amino acids. CDR3 loop: CATSLGQGGNEQFF. Here the CDR3 DNA reads TGTGCCACCAGTCTCGGACAGGGGGGGAATGAGCAGTTCTTC.

The rearrangement links TRBV30 to TRBJ2-7, with D possibly being TRBD1 (6 bases). Germline-derived CDR1 and CDR2 are GTSNPN and SVGIG (reference sequence). V lost 4 bases and J 5 bases, leaving 15 bases between the germline ends. The CDR3 covers 13 residues. The CDR3 protein is CAWKIQGPHEQYF. The CDR3 DNA reads as TGTGCCTGGAAGATACAGGGTCCCCACGAGCAGTACTTC.

This clonotype was detected many times. The chain joins TRBV28 to TRBJ2-7; D gene unclear. Germline values: CDR1 MDHEN, CDR2 SYDVKM. This CDR3 comprises 14 residues. V was clipped by 7 bases and J by 4 bases, with 17 bases between them. CDR3 region: CASTPTPSSYEQYF. CDR3 DNA sequence: TGTGCCAGCACTCCGACTCCCAGTTCTTACGAGCAGTACTTC.

The genes are TRBV4-1 and TRBJ1-1; D is undetermined. Germline V gene data show CDR1 as MGHRA and CDR2 as YSYEKL. V lost 1 base, J lost 3 bases, and 15 bases lay in between. This CDR3 has 16 residues. In nucleotides, the CDR3 is TGCGCCAGCAGCCAAGGATCGAACGTGGAGGACACTGAAGCTTTCTTT. It translates to CASSQGSNVEDTEAFF.

This clonotype was found a few times. This chain joins TRBV5-1 and TRBJ1-1; TRBD1 matches at 12 bases. Per the germline V gene, CDR1 is SGHRS and CDR2 is YFSETQ. The CDR3 extends over 16 amino acids. The trim removed 0 bases at V and 5 bases at J, leaving 5 bases unmatched. The CDR3 coding sequence is TGCGCCAGCAGCTTGGGAGGGACAGGGGGCAAAACTGAAGCTTTCTTT. Protein sequence: CASSLGGTGGKTEAFF.

Comments on this clonotype: Mismatch with germline at one junction end may stem from a read error. This chain uses TRBV5-1 with TRBJ2-1, with 8 positions matching TRBD2. Germline CDR1 and CDR2: SGHRS and YFSETQ. The length of the CDR3 is 14 residues. The CDR3 bases are TGTGCCAGCAGCGGCGGGGGGCCGGCGGGGGAGCAGTTCTTC. Translating gives CASSGGGPAGEQFF.

This clonotype appeared many times. The chain's CDR3 is CSARDTRGGDNTEAFF. DNA of the CDR3: TGCAGTGCTAGAGATACCCGGGGGGGGGACAACACTGAAGCTTTCTTT. The chain uses TRBV20-1 and TRBJ1-1, with a possible D match to TRBD1 (5 bases). CDR3 length: 16 amino acids. Trimming removed 0 bases from V and 2 bases from J, with 16 bases in between. The germline gives CDR1 DFQATT, CDR2 SNEGSKA (reference sequence).

The genes are TRBV13 and TRBJ2-7; 7 nucleotides match TRBD1. This CDR3 spans 15 amino acids. The J segment lost 5 bases and the V segment lost 4 bases, leaving 11 bases of the junction unmatched. Germline loops: CDR1 PRHDT, CDR2 FYEKMQ (reference sequence). In DNA, the CDR3 is TGTGCCAGCAGCTCCCCCCGGACAGGAGTAGACGAGCAGTACTTC. This gives the protein CASSSPRTGVDEQYF.

This clonotype was seen just once. The V gene is TRBV19, the J gene TRBJ1-4, with 7 bases fitting TRBD1. Unmatched junction bases numbered 8, after V lost 3 bases and J lost 7 bases. The CDR3 loop spans 15 amino acids. CDR1 is LNHDA, CDR2 SQIVND, per germline (reference sequence). As DNA, the CDR3 is TGTGCCAGTAGTATCAGGAGACAGGGATTTGAAAAACTGTTTTTT. Its translation: CASSIRRQGFEKLFF.

The chain links TRBV20-1 to TRBJ2-3, with D unresolved. V was clipped by 3 bases and J by 4 bases, with 14 bases between them. CDR1 and CDR2 from the germline V gene are DFQATT and SNEGSKA (reference sequence). This CDR3 is built from 14 residues. CDR3 residues: CSASGTEKADTQYF. The CDR3 DNA reads TGCAGTGCTAGCGGAACTGAGAAAGCAGATACGCAGTATTTT.

Comment on this clonotype: This may be a read error: a much more frequent sequence differs by one nucleotide. The rearrangement joins TRBV11-2 to TRBJ2-3; D not certain. Germline V lookup: CDR1 SGHAT, CDR2 FQNNGV. The CDR3 spans 11 residues. DNA of the CDR3: TGTGTCAGCAGCTTACGGAATACGCAGTATTTT. It translates to CVSSLRNTQYF.

Remarks on this clonotype: A read error may explain this, as a much larger clone is one base away. V is TRBV2 and J is TRBJ2-1; 9 positions match TRBD1. This CDR3 region has 14 residues. V trimming: 7 bases; J trimming: 8 bases; junction bases outside the gene matches: 9. The germline CDR1 and CDR2 sequences are SNHLY and FYNNEI. For the CDR3, the DNA is TGTGCCAGCACTCCGACAGGGACAGGGCATGAGCAGTTCTTC. Residues: CASTPTGTGHEQFF.

The CDR3 nucleotides read TGCGCCAGCAGCTATCGGACTAGCGGGGCCCTTCGTTACAATGAGCAGTTCTTC. Translation: CASSYRTSGALRYNEQFF. This sequence joins TRBV4-1 and TRBJ2-1; 12 bases match TRBD2. This CDR3 contains 18 residues. Germline trimming cut 5 bases from V and 4 bases from J; bases unmatched to any gene: 12. Germline CDR1 is MGHRA and CDR2 is YSYEKL.

This clonotype was seen only a few times. The CDR3 protein is CAIGGGIGQPQHF. Written as DNA, the CDR3 is TGTGCCATAGGGGGGGGAATCGGTCAGCCCCAGCATTTT. The V call is TRBV6-1, the J call TRBJ1-5; D possibly corresponds to TRBD1 (6 bases). V was clipped by 10 bases and J by 6 bases, with 16 bases between them. The CDR3 length is 13 residues. From germline, CDR1 is MNHNS and CDR2 SASEGT.